Detailed here is one TCR beta chain. TCRdb recomputed calls from the 5' RACE reads with MiXCR, one row per CDR3 protein. The repertoire includes roughly 250,000 distinct CDR3 sequences, about 15% of them detected once, and 3.5% sits in the top ten. These data are taken from a study of T-cell memory formation after mild COVID-19. Study in general: TCR clusters were mostly donor specific.

The V gene lost 5 bases and the J gene lost 2 bases, with 15 bases spanning the gap. Per germline, CDR1 SGHTA and CDR2 FQGNSA. There are 15 residues in the CDR3. This TCR derives from a man aged 18 to 29 who had mild COVID-19 (a few samples of this study predate the infection). Cell type and time point are not known. The sample was PBMCs or a T cell subset sorted from them (not recorded which). J is TRBJ1-2 and V is TRBV7-2, with unresolved D. Here the CDR3 reads CASSPWGSGNYGYTF. CDR3 coding DNA: TGTGCCAGCAGCCCCTGGGGTTCGGGGAACTATGGCTACACCTTC.